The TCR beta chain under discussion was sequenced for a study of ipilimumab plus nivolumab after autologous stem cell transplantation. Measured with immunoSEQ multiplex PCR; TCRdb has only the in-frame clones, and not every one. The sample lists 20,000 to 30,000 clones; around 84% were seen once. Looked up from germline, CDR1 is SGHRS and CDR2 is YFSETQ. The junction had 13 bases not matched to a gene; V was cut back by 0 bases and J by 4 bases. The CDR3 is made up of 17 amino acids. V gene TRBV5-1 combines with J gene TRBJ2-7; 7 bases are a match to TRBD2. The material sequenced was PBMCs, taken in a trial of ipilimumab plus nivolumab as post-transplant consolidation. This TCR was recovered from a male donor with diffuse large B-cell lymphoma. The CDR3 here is CASSLEVRASGRYEQYF. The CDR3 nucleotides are TGCGCCAGCAGCTTGGAAGTTAGGGCTAGCGGAAGATACGAGCAGTACTTC.